Each of the 20 T cell receptor beta chains below was sequenced from the same sample in a study of T cell changes during pregnancy in multiple sclerosis. Sequenced by immunoSEQ multiplex PCR; TCRdb stores in-frame clones only, minus some. The sample has about 25,000 clones; around nine tenths are singletons. Sequencing was performed on CD8+ T cells from peripheral blood mononuclear cells, taken in the first trimester of pregnancy. These receptors originate from a female donor in good health, enrolled as a control in a pregnancy study.

This clone has just a few counts. The CDR3 sequence is CASRPGTGDTEAFF. DNA of the CDR3: TGTGCCAGTAGGCCCGGGACAGGGGACACTGAAGCTTTCTTT. This chain connects TRBV19 to TRBJ1-1; the match to TRBD1 covers 10 bases. Germline V CDR1 and CDR2: LNHDA, SQIVND (reference sequence). V trimming: 6 bases; J trimming: 3 bases; junction bases outside the gene matches: 4. The CDR3 is 14 residues long.

V gene TRBV28 combines with J gene TRBJ2-3; 7 nucleotides align to TRBD2. Germline V gives CDR1 MDHEN, CDR2 SYDVKM. Trimming at V came to 5 bases and at J to 6 bases, leaving 11 bases not matched to a gene. This CDR3 is 15 amino acids long. CDR3 sequence reads: CASSPLAELRDTQYF. The CDR3 DNA sequence: TGTGCCAGCAGTCCTCTAGCGGAACTGAGGGATACGCAGTATTTT.

The chain recombines TRBV28 with TRBJ1-4; TRBD1 is a possible D gene (5 bases). CDR3 length equals 11 residues. Germline CDR1 reads MDHEN; CDR2 reads SYDVKM. This CDR3 is CAWGEGEKLFF. As DNA, the CDR3 is TGTGCTTGGGGGGAGGGTGAAAAACTGTTTTTT.

The genes are TRBV28 and TRBJ1-3; D possibly corresponds to TRBD1 (6 bases). V lost 8 bases to trimming and J lost 4 bases, with 12 bases between them. The germline V gene encodes CDR1 MDHEN and CDR2 SYDVKM. The CDR3 has 13 residues. The CDR3 loop reads CASRFQGGNTIYF. In DNA, the CDR3 is TGTGCCAGCCGGTTCCAGGGGGGAAACACCATATATTTT.

This clone is a singleton in its sample. The chain employs TRBV6-1 and TRBJ2-7, with TRBD1 matching 7 bases. Trimming took 1 base from V and 3 from J; bases not matched to a gene: 6. The CDR3 has 15 residues. The germline CDR1 and CDR2 sequences are MNHNS and SASEGT. CDR3 region: CASSEGDSAVYEQYF. The CDR3 nucleotides read TGTGCCAGCAGTGAAGGGGACAGCGCAGTCTACGAGCAGTACTTC.

The rearrangement joins TRBV4-2 to TRBJ2-7; 9 bases agree with TRBD1. The germline CDR1 and CDR2 sequences are LGHNA and YNFKEQ. This CDR3 has 15 amino acids. J gave up 2 bases and V 1 base, and 3 bases lay outside the gene matches. CDR3 in amino acids: CASSQVGTGTYEQYF. CDR3 bases: TGTGCCAGCAGCCAAGTAGGGACAGGGACCTACGAGCAGTACTTC.

The chain employs TRBV6-4 and TRBJ2-3; D perhaps matches TRBD2 (5 bases). This CDR3 has 15 residues. Trimming took off 0 bases at V and 1 base at J, with 8 bases between the two ends. Germline V gives CDR1 MRHNA, CDR2 SNTAGT. Written as DNA, the CDR3 is TGTGCCAGCAGTGACTCCCCCGGGGGCACAGATACGCAGTATTTT. The encoded protein is CASSDSPGGTDTQYF.

The V gene is TRBV2, the J gene TRBJ1-2; a possible D gene is TRBD1 (6 bases). The CDR3 sequence is 13 residues long. Trimming pared 8 bases from V and 2 bases from J, leaving 12 bases between. The germline gives CDR1 SNHLY, CDR2 FYNNEI. The CDR3: CASRGRGNYGYTF. The CDR3 nucleotides are TGTGCCAGCCGGGGCAGGGGAAACTATGGCTACACCTTC. The entire variable domain, with the rest obtained from reference TRBV2 and TRBJ1-2, is as follows: EPEVTQTPSHQVTQMGQEVILRCVPISNHLYFYWYRQILGQKVEFLVSFYNNEISEKSEIFDDQFSVERPDGSNFTLKIRSTKLEDSAMYFCASRGRGNYGYTFGSGTRLTVV.

The gene calls are TRBV15 and TRBJ2-4; D may be TRBD2 (7 bases). CDR1 LNHNV and CDR2 YYDKDF come from the germline V gene (reference sequence). This CDR3 comprises 13 residues. This CDR3 reads CATWGGPQNIQYF. CDR3 DNA: TGTGCTACCTGGGGGGGGCCACAAAACATTCAGTACTTC.

The gene calls are TRBV11-2 and TRBJ2-5; D is uncertain. The CDR3 has 17 amino acids. The V end was cut by 1 base, the J end by 3 bases, with 18 bases between. CDR1 is SGHAT and CDR2 is FQNNGV in the germline V gene. CDR3 DNA: TGTGCCAGCAGCTTAGGGTCAGGAATATACGTTAAAGAGACCCAGTACTTC. Its translation: CASSLGSGIYVKETQYF.

The chain uses TRBV10-2 and TRBJ2-3; 7 bases fit TRBD2. CDR1 and CDR2 (germline): WSHSY, SAAADI. The CDR3 consists of 13 residues. Trimming removed 8 bases from V and 13 bases from J; junction bases left unmatched: 15. Written as DNA, the CDR3 is TGCGCCAGCTTGCAACCCCGACTAGCCGCGGAGTATTTT. It translates to CASLQPRLAAEYF.

The chain joins TRBV9 to TRBJ2-3, with TRBD2 identical over 9 bases. The CDR3 spans 15 residues. From germline, CDR1 is SGDLS and CDR2 YYNGEE. The ends lost 2 bases at V and 2 bases at J; junction bases unmatched: 3. The CDR3 region has the DNA TGTGCCAGCAGCGTTCTAGCGGGGCCCACAGATACGCAGTATTTT. Translating it yields CASSVLAGPTDTQYF.

The V gene is TRBV2, the J gene TRBJ2-3; 9 bases are a match to TRBD2. Germline V gene sequence: CDR1 SNHLY, CDR2 FYNNEI. With 9 bases clipped from V and 2 bases from J, the junction kept 6 bases outside the gene matches. The CDR3 is made up of 14 amino acids. The CDR3 nucleotides read TGTGCCAGAATAGCGGGGGAGAACACAGATACGCAGTATTTT. Protein product: CARIAGENTDTQYF.

There are a few counts of this clone. CDR3 sequence (DNA): TGTGCCTCAGGGAGGAATGAGCAGTTCTTC. Amino acid sequence: CASGRNEQFF. V gene TRBV28 combines with J gene TRBJ2-1; a possible D gene is TRBD2 (6 bases). This CDR3 has 10 residues. Between the trimmed V and J ends, which lost 11 bases and 7 bases, there was a span of 9 bases. Germline loops: CDR1 MDHEN, CDR2 SYDVKM.

The V call is TRBV7-9, the J call TRBJ1-1, with 7 bases lining up with TRBD1. V gave up 3 bases and J gave up 5 bases; unmatched junction bases: 3. Germline CDR1 and CDR2: SEHNR and FQNEAQ (reference sequence). The CDR3 consists of 13 residues. This CDR3 reads CASSFNRGTEAFF. The CDR3 region has the DNA TGTGCCAGCAGCTTTAACAGGGGTACTGAAGCTTTCTTT.

The chain carries TRBV10-2 and TRBJ1-4; perhaps TRBD1 as D (6 bases). The CDR3 length is 11 residues. Germline V gives CDR1 WSHSY, CDR2 SAAADI. The ends were cut back, 3 bases at V and 14 bases at J, with 10 bases in the middle. The CDR3 here is CASSEQGGLFF. CDR3 DNA: TGCGCCAGCAGTGAACAGGGAGGGCTGTTTTTT.

V is TRBV7-9 and J is TRBJ2-1; TRBD1 agrees at 10 bases. The germline gives CDR1 SEHNR, CDR2 FQNEAQ (reference sequence). V lost 5 bases and J lost 6; bases outside the gene matches: 7. This CDR3 is 15 amino acids long. Written as DNA, the CDR3 is TGTGCCAGCAGCCCGGGACAGGGGCTACTCAATGAGCAGTTCTTC. Protein sequence: CASSPGQGLLNEQFF.

The V gene is TRBV11-3, the J gene TRBJ2-7; TRBD1 aligns across 7 bases. V shed 5 bases, J shed 1 base, and the junction held 5 bases outside the gene matches. CDR3 size: 14 residues. Germline V gene sequence: CDR1 SGHNT, CDR2 YENEEA. This CDR3 reads CASSHRDRSYEQYF. CDR3 coding DNA: TGTGCCAGCAGCCACCGGGACAGATCCTACGAGCAGTACTTC. The full variable domain, rest sourced from reference TRBV11-3 and TRBJ2-7, is EAGVVQSPRYKIIEKKQPVAFWCNPISGHNTLYWYLQNLGQGPELLIRYENEEAVDDSQLPKDRFSAERLKGVDSTLKIQPAELGDSAVYLCASSHRDRSYEQYFGPGTRLTVT.

The chain uses TRBV6-5 and TRBJ1-2; a weak D match, TRBD1 (6 bases). Trimming pared 4 bases from V and 8 bases from J, leaving 14 bases between. Germline V gene data show CDR1 as MNHEY and CDR2 as SVGAGI. CDR3 length: 13 residues. In nucleotides, the CDR3 is TGTGCCAGCAGTTCCCAACAGGGTCGGGGCTACACCTTC. Residues: CASSSQQGRGYTF.

The J gene is TRBJ2-1, the V gene TRBV10-2; 10 bases are shared with TRBD2. V gave up 3 bases and J gave up 4 bases; unmatched junction bases: 3. Looked up from germline, CDR1 is WSHSY and CDR2 is SAAADI. The CDR3 totals 15 residues. CDR3 DNA sequence: TGCGCCAGCAGTGACAGTAGCGGGGGGTACAATGAGCAGTTCTTC. Translating it yields CASSDSSGGYNEQFF.